This T cell receptor beta chain is drawn from a study of cytomegalovirus exposure and HLA in healthy donors (dated by TCRdb to 2015 to 2018). Notes on the research overall: In an earlier analysis of fewer than 750 of the donors, less than 350 Gb of sequence data and 90 million to 130 million unique TCR beta sequences from about 190 million T cells were reported. An early release covering roughly 600 HLA-typed donors comprised roughly 300 gigabases of sequencing data and around 86 million unique TCR sequences. The genetic ancestry cluster associated with self-reported Caucasian donors included approximately 85% of the 300 to 400 genotyped donors. The study was designed to test whether signatures of past pathogen exposure could be identified by cataloging public T cell receptors. The T cell repertoires of roughly 660 subjects were profiled by immunosequencing and related to cytomegalovirus serostatus. A separate validation cohort of 100 to 150 different subjects was used in addition to the roughly 720-subject first cohort. To predict cytomegalovirus infection status, the study brought together high-throughput TCR immunosequencing, statistical association of individual TCRs with disease status, and machine learning. In a later analysis, previously published TCR beta repertoires from 550 to 750 donors were re-analyzed and high-resolution HLA genotyping was added so that TCR occurrence patterns could be studied. In the later analysis, no new phenotypic data were used to find candidate immune exposures; instead, reliance was placed on TCR beta sequences and their occurrence across donors. In an earlier analysis of a few hundred of the donors, high-throughput TCR beta sequencing was used to judge whether each TCR beta V gene segment behaved as functional or pseudogenic. Alongside the repertoire data, information on donor age, sex, ethnicity and CMV serostatus was compiled. In a later genetic analysis, genome-wide SNP genotypes for about 55% of the roughly 670 donors were used, and that subset was treated as a discovery cohort. Every discovery cohort repertoire had been produced on one sequencing platform. HLA typing included class I and class II loci at four-digit resolution. Typing coverage differed by locus: A, B, C, DRB1 and DQB1 were typed in about 620-640 donors, DQA1 in 522, DPA1 in 600 to 610, and DPB1 in approximately 450. A handful of DR-DQ haplotypes were handled as single units for association and clustering because linkage in the cohort was strong. Among a few hundred genotyped donors of the cohort, an average of 235,054 unique TCR beta nucleotide sequences were sequenced per donor, roughly 20% of them non-productive.

Sequences LNHDA (CDR1) and SQIVND (CDR2) are obtained from the germline V gene (reference sequence). The CDR3 sequence holds 14 residues, the cysteine and phenylalanine included. The DNA shown is the 42-base CDR3, in frame from base 1. The junction shows trimming of 5 bases on V and 3 bases on J, and the gene matches do not reach 4 bases of it. Libraries were made using the immunoSEQ multiplex PCR assay. For the multiplex PCR, a mixture combining 60 forward primers for TCR Vbeta segments and 13 reverse primers for TCR Jbeta segments was used. The CDR3 region of rearranged TCR beta genes was amplified from genomic DNA by a multiplex PCR assay. On the Illumina HiSeq System, the amplified TCR beta libraries were sequenced as 87-base-pair reads. The source study handled its data this way. A later analysis counted about 76 million unique TCR beta chains across the 690 or so repertoires, and some 11 million of these chains were shared by at least two donors. Raw reads were error-corrected and collapsed into unique sequences by a nearest-neighbor algorithm in which closely related sequences were merged to remove PCR and sequencing errors. Alignment of CDR3 sequences to IMGT reference sequences was used to assign V, D and J gene segments. For a sequence to be retained, at least a six-nucleotide match to both a V gene segment and a J gene segment was required. Rearrangements were classified as productive when the CDR3 lacked stop codons and remained in frame with V and J, and all other rearrangements were classified as non-productive. Following IMGT convention, CDR3 was defined as the stretch from the second conserved V-encoded cysteine up to the conserved J-encoded phenylalanine. The earlier analysis of roughly 590 of the donors excluded sequences that lacked an unambiguous match to a single V gene segment. In an earlier analysis of several hundred of the donors, a V segment was called functional when productive rearrangements were above 56.7%, and segregating when the standard deviation between donors exceeded 5%. A statistical classification framework was built for diagnosing cytomegalovirus status from the catalog of TCR beta chain sequences. A later analysis assigned V and J genes by comparing TCR nucleotide sequences with IMGT/GENE-DB human TR gene sequences. The TCRdist pipeline was used in a later analysis to assign CDR3 sequences and most-parsimonious VDJ recombination scenarios. In a later analysis, each TCR beta chain was defined by its CDR3 amino acid sequence together with its V-gene family, and reads lacking a unique V-gene family were excluded. A later analysis removed 550 to 700 highly shared, low-generation-probability nucleotide sequences to deal with suspected cross-contamination and a sequencing artifact. For each public chain, a later analysis derived a clonal expansion index from normalized ranks of inferred template counts within each repertoire. In a later analysis, generation probabilities were computed using a VDJ recombination model fitted to out-of-frame rearrangements, and the results were checked against IGoR. In a later analysis, hypergeometric tests were used to score TCR-TCR, TCR-HLA and TCR-CMV co-occurrence, with a repertoire-size bias correction applied to TCR pairs. To estimate false discovery rates, a later analysis permuted the HLA or CMV assignments 20 times. In a later analysis, co-occurring TCRs were grouped with DBSCAN, and TCRdist sequence similarity was added when clustering was performed within HLA-allele-positive subsets. Repertoires with fewer than 30,000 or more than 120,000 public chains were left out of co-occurrence clustering, as were four to six repertoires with anomalous nucleotide sharing. Entries here come from immuneACCESS through TCRdb and include only in-frame sequences with V and J called. Some clones fail to appear in such tables; in the studies checked, an unresolved V gene covers under half of the shortfall, and the cause of the remainder is unknown. From that table come the V and J calls and clone size; the DNA was used to work out D and trimming. In this sample the table shows some 130,000 clones, 60% to 80% of which occur a single time. Together, the top ten hold approximately 2% of the sample.

A remark on this clone: It has no known antigen specificity. No base quality values were provided; no much bigger clone lies one nucleotide off.

General findings and caveats noted by the study authors: A later analysis found that HLA-associated TCR beta chains were more clonally expanded and had lower generation probabilities than equally common non-associated chains. The 87-base-pair reads could not distinguish some IMGT-functional V segments, including TRBV6-2 and TRBV6-3, so those segments were excluded. The presence/absence analyses assumed that sequencing depth was roughly uniform across donors, and that assumption may not be true. A further reported finding was that TCR beta sequences accurately predicted the HLA-A and HLA-B alleles for most subjects in the first cohort. Compared with the approximately 600-donor mean, donors in an Asian-associated ancestry cluster had fewer N-insertions in productive TCRs, according to a later genetic analysis. Because counts were too low, 15 to 20 rarely observed V segments, including chromosome 9 orphons, were excluded from the earlier analysis of under 650 of the donors. The sequencing pipeline was judged likely to have produced a cluster of highly shared sequence variants as a technical artifact. Because some donors lacked HLA typing at each locus, the association tests relied only on the typed subset. When HLA alleles, especially DR and DQ, strongly co-occurred, attributing TCR associations to individual alleles was difficult. Most TCR sequences were observed very rarely across donors, whereas some public TCRs were present in many individuals. V-gene and J-gene trimming of TCR beta chains was associated with a missense DCLRE1C variant in a later genetic analysis, and the association was replicated in an independent cohort. In a later analysis, some 17,000 TCR beta sequences were associated with specific HLA alleles at a false discovery rate of 0.05. In vitro tests confirmed that a few of the cytomegalovirus-associated TCR beta chains recognize cytomegalovirus antigens. In a later analysis, several top co-occurrence clusters were reported to appear linked to parvovirus B19, influenza, CMV and Epstein-Barr virus. Linkage disequilibrium might explain the correlated functional status among segregating V segments, but an unknown experimental factor could not be excluded. A later analysis found that most CMV-associated TCR beta chains appeared HLA-restricted, with HLA associations seemingly driven largely by CMV exposure. In a later analysis, the rate of TCR association differed among HLA loci, with DRB1 alleles having the most associated TCRs and HLA-C alleles having the fewest. In both the original and validation cohorts, the classifier was reported to diagnose cytomegalovirus status with high specificity and sensitivity. Immune exposure information for the cohort was limited to CMV serostatus. The authors suggested that the approach could potentially be extended to other disease states and immunological phenotypes. The cohort was sequenced for TCR beta chains only, and without alpha or paired-chain data the features that could be detected were limited. Broadly in line with IMGT annotations, most TCR beta V segments showed up in productive rearrangements about 87% or about 30% of the time in an earlier analysis of a few hundred of the donors. A total of 150 or so TCR beta chains were listed by the study as associated with cytomegalovirus.

The cohort consisted of 650 to 850 healthy bone marrow donors. At the time of sampling, all cohort members were nominally healthy, though unrecorded immune exposures were likely present. The donor tested CMV seronegative and was one of the 352 seronegative cohort members. Every donor gave a peripheral blood sample, and the peripheral blood mononuclear cells from that sample were used for TCR beta sequencing. The Qiagen DNeasy Blood Extraction Kit was used to extract genomic DNA from the blood cell samples. This receptor was identified in a man aged 30-40 years in good health and CMV-seronegative. The chain is encoded by TRBV19 joined to TRBJ2-7; 10 of the junction bases match TRBD1. Sequencing was performed on PBMCs. In nucleotides, the sequence is TGTGCCAGTAGTTACCGGGACAGGGGCTACGAGCAGTACTTC. The encoded protein is CASSYRDRGYEQYF. The CDR3, completed at both ends by the reference TRBV19 and TRBJ2-7 genes, gives the full variable domain DGGITQSPKYLFRKEGQNVTLSCEQNLNHDAMYWYRQDPGQGLRLIYYSQIVNDFQKGDIAEGYSVSREKKESFPLTVTSAQKNPTAFYLCASSYRDRGYEQYFGPGTRLTVT.